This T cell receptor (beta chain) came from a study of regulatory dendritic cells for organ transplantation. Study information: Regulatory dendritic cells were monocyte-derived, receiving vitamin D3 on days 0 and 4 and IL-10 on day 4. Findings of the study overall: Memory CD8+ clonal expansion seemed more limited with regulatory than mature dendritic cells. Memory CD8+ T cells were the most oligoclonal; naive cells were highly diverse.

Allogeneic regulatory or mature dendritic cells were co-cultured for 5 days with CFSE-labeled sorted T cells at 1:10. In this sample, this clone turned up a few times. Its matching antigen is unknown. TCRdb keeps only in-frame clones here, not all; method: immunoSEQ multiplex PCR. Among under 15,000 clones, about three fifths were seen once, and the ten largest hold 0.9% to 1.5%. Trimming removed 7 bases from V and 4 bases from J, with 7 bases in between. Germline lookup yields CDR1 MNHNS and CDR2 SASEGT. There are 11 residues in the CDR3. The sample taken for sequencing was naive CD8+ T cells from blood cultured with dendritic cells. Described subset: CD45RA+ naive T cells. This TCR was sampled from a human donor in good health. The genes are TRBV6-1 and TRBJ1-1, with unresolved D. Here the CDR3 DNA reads TGTGCCAGCACGGCAGGCACTGAAGCTTTCTTT. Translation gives CASTAGTEAFF.